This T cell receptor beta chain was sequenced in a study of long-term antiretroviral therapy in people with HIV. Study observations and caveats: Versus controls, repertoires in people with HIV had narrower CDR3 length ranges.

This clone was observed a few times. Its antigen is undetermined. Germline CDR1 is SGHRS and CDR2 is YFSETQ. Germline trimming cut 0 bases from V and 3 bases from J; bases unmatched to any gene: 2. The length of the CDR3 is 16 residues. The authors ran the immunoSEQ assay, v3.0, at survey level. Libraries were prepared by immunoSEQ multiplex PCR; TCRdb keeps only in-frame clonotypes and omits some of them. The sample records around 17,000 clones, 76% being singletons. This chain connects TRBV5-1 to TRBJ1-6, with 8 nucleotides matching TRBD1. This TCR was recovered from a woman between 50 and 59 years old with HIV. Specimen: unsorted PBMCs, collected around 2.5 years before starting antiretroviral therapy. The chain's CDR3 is CASSLGDRNYNSPLHF. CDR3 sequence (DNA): TGCGCCAGCAGCTTGGGGGACAGGAACTATAATTCACCCCTCCACTTT.